The source of this TCR beta chain is a study of T cell responses to AZD1222 COVID-19 vaccine. With V trimmed by 3 bases and J by 1 base, 3 bases remained unmatched. The germline V gene has CDR1 SQVTM and CDR2 ANQGSEA. The CDR3 extends over 14 amino acids. Generated by immunoSEQ multiplex PCR, the TCRdb table keeps only in-frame clones and is missing some. The table records around 78,000 clones, around 90% of them present only once. This clonotype was obtained from an adult in good health. Sample: peripheral blood, taken on day 0 of MenACWY control vaccination. The chain recombines TRBV29-1 with TRBJ2-7, with 10 bases aligning to TRBD1. In nucleotides, the CDR3 is TGCAGCGTTGAGGGGACAGGGGATTCCTACGAGCAGTACTTC. This encodes CSVEGTGDSYEQYF.